The 16 T cell receptor beta chains below were found in one sample sequenced in a study of T-cell reconstitution after alpha-beta-depleted transplantation in children. The TCRbeta library was prepared with unique molecular identifiers. MiXCR, run by TCRdb on the PCR reads, gives a single entry per CDR3 protein. The data hold 280,000 or so distinct CDR3 sequences, with around a tenth observed a single time. Sequenced material: peripheral blood, taken 180 days after TCRalphabeta/CD19-depleted stem cell transplant. These receptors came from a male patient between 2 and 10 years old who had a stem cell transplant for chronic granulomatous disease, so the T cells may come from the graft donor.

The sample holds many counts of this clonotype. J is TRBJ2-7 and V is TRBV5-5; weak D call: TRBD1 (6 bases). The CDR3 runs to 14 residues. Trimming pared 3 bases from V and 0 bases from J, leaving 10 bases between. The V gene's germline CDR1 is SGHKS and CDR2 YYEKEE (reference sequence). The CDR3 reads CASSSDSFSYEQYF. CDR3 coding DNA: TGTGCCAGCAGCTCGGACAGTTTCTCCTACGAGCAGTACTTC.

This clonotype was detected many times. V is TRBV9 and J is TRBJ2-7, with TRBD2 matching over 10 bases. Losses at the gene ends were 0 bases for V and 4 bases for J; bases not matched to a gene: 7. CDR3 length: 16 amino acids. Germline assignment: CDR1 SGDLS and CDR2 YYNGEE. The CDR3 region has the DNA TGTGCCAGCAGCGTAGGTCCCCTAGCGGGAGTATACGAGCAGTACTTC. Translated: CASSVGPLAGVYEQYF.

This clonotype was counted ten times or more. This sequence may be a read error, since a much larger clone differs from it by one base. This rearrangement joins TRBV4-2 to TRBJ2-1; D not resolved. V was pared by 4 bases and J by 7 bases, with 8 bases between. This CDR3 contains 12 residues. Germline CDR1 LGHNA, CDR2 YNFKEQ. DNA for the CDR3: TGTGCCAGCAGCCCCCGGCTGAATGAGCAGTTCTTC. This translates into CASSPRLNEQFF.

This clonotype was seen at least ten times. The rearrangement joins TRBV18 to TRBJ2-7; 9 nucleotides line up with TRBD1. The CDR3 contains 16 residues. Germline values: CDR1 KGHSH, CDR2 LQKENI. Losses at the gene ends were 2 bases for V and 5 bases for J; bases not matched to a gene: 10. The CDR3 nucleotides are TGTGCCAGCTCACCAAGGGACAGGGTGAATTCCCACGAGCAGTACTTC. As protein: CASSPRDRVNSHEQYF.

The V gene is TRBV18, the J gene TRBJ2-2; D is ambiguous. CDR1 is KGHSH and CDR2 is LQKENI in the germline V gene. This CDR3 comprises 15 residues. Trimming left V 6 bases short and J 2 bases short, with 13 bases between. The CDR3: CASSPVRANTGELFF. CDR3 DNA sequence: TGTGCCAGCTCCCCTGTCCGGGCCAACACCGGGGAGCTGTTTTTT.

This chain links TRBV7-2 with TRBJ2-5; D not resolved. CDR3 length equals 12 residues. Trimming shortened V by 7 bases and J by 2 bases, and 8 bases separated the two germline ends. Per germline, CDR1 SGHTA and CDR2 FQGNSA. CDR3 sequence reads: CASTPDQETQYF. The DNA for the CDR3 is TGTGCCAGCACCCCCGATCAAGAGACCCAGTACTTC.

Ten or more counts support this clonotype. The chain employs TRBV6-1 and TRBJ2-1; the match to TRBD2 covers 10 bases. The V gene's germline CDR1 is MNHNS and CDR2 SASEGT. The ends lost 3 bases at V and 0 bases at J; junction bases unmatched: 5. The CDR3 is 17 amino acids. The CDR3 bases are TGTGCCAGCAGTGATCGGCCTAGCGGGAGCTCCTACAATGAGCAGTTCTTC. Its protein is CASSDRPSGSSYNEQFF.

This clonotype turned up a few times. The rearrangement joins TRBV15 to TRBJ2-3, with a possible D match to TRBD2 (6 bases). This CDR3 comprises 14 residues. With 6 bases removed from V and 0 bases from J, the gap between germline ends came to 10 bases. Germline V gene data show CDR1 as LNHNV and CDR2 as YYDKDF (reference sequence). CDR3 residues: CATRQAGSTDTQYF. CDR3 coding DNA: TGTGCCACCAGGCAAGCGGGTAGCACAGATACGCAGTATTTT.

A word on this clonotype: Being one base from a much bigger clone, this may be a read error. The chain recombines TRBV9 with TRBJ2-2; D gene unclear. This CDR3 is 15 amino acids long. Germline V gene lookup returns CDR1 SGDLS and CDR2 YYNGEE. CDR3 bases: TGTGCCAGCTGCGTAGTCCCAGGATTCACCGGGGAGCTGTTTTTT. Encoded protein: CASCVVPGFTGELFF.

In its sample, this clonotype was seen many times. The chain uses TRBV28 and TRBJ2-1; 7 bases line up with TRBD1. The CDR3 is made up of 15 amino acids. V shed 4 bases and J 0 bases; nucleotides not matched to a gene: 3. Germline loops: CDR1 MDHEN, CDR2 SYDVKM. Here the CDR3 DNA reads TGTGCCAGCAGTTCGCAGGGGGTCTCCTACAATGAGCAGTTCTTC. It codes for CASSSQGVSYNEQFF. Filled out from reference TRBV28 and TRBJ2-1, the complete variable domain reads DVKVTQSSRYLVKRTGEKVFLECVQDMDHENMFWYRQDPGLGLRLIYFSYDVKMKEKGDIPEGYSVSREKKERFSLILESASTNQTSMYLCASSSQGVSYNEQFFGPGTRLTVL.

This clonotype was detected ten times or more. The chain joins TRBV12-3 or TRBV12-4 to TRBJ2-1; D possibly corresponds to TRBD1 (6 bases). This CDR3 is built from 14 residues. Trimming cost V 3 bases and J 1 base, with 7 bases left between them. CDR3 coding DNA: TGTGCCAGCAGTTTTCAGGGGTCCTACAATGAGCAGTTCTTC. It codes for CASSFQGSYNEQFF.

The sample holds many counts of this clonotype. This chain uses TRBV28 with TRBJ1-6; TRBD1 agrees at 7 bases. The CDR3 runs 17 residues. CDR1 is MDHEN, CDR2 SYDVKM, per germline. With V trimmed by 4 bases and J by 8 bases, 14 bases remained unmatched. CDR3 bases: TGTGCCAGCAGTTCCAACTATGACAGGGAACACGATTCACCCCTCCACTTT. Translation: CASSSNYDREHDSPLHF.

Concerning this clonotype: A much larger clone is a single base away; this may be a read error. The rearrangement uses TRBV7-6 and TRBJ2-5, with D possibly TRBD1 on 6 matching bases. Germline loops: CDR1 SGHVS, CDR2 FNYEAQ. The CDR3 sequence is 14 residues long. CDR3 DNA: TGTGCCAGCAGCTTAATCGGACAGAGAGAGACCCAGTCCTTC. Residues: CASSLIGQRETQSF. Complete variable domain (other parts from reference TRBV7-6 and TRBJ2-5): GAGVSQSPRYKVTKRGQDVALRCDPISGHVSLYWYRQALGQGPEFLTYFNYEAQQDKSGLPNDRFSAERPEGSISTLTIQRTEQRDSAMYRCASSLIGQRETQSFGPGTRLLVL.

The sample holds many counts of this clonotype. The chain couples TRBV7-2 to TRBJ1-2; D is uncertain. Between the trimmed V and J ends, which lost 3 bases and 1 base, there was a span of 0 bases. Looked up from germline, CDR1 is SGHTA and CDR2 is FQGNSA. CDR3 length: 11 amino acids. The CDR3 here is CASSFNYGYTF. Written as DNA, the CDR3 is TGTGCCAGCAGCTTTAACTATGGCTACACCTTC.

In its sample, this clonotype was seen many times. CDR3 sequence: CASSLESPSGTQYF. CDR3 coding DNA: TGCGCCAGCAGCTTGGAGTCCCCCTCCGGTACGCAGTATTTT. This chain joins TRBV5-1 and TRBJ2-3; no definite D call. This CDR3 region has 14 residues. The V gene lost 0 bases and the J gene lost 8 bases, with 13 bases spanning the gap. The V gene's germline CDR1 is SGHRS and CDR2 YFSETQ.

This clonotype was observed a few times. This chain connects TRBV18 to TRBJ2-1; TRBD2 matches 9 bases. This CDR3 region has 18 residues. V shed 3 bases and J 0 bases; nucleotides not matched to a gene: 9. The germline gives CDR1 KGHSH, CDR2 LQKENI. CDR3 amino acids: CASSPYPAGGTSYNEQFF. The CDR3 bases are TGTGCCAGCTCACCCTATCCAGCGGGGGGAACCTCCTACAATGAGCAGTTCTTC.